The text below deals with one T cell receptor (beta chain). Its antigen target is currently unknown. An end of the junction does not agree with germline; a read error may underlie this. Sequences SSHAT (CDR1) and FNYEAQ (CDR2) are obtained from the germline V gene (reference sequence). The CDR3 runs 14 residues from the cysteine to the phenylalanine. The DNA shown is the 42-base CDR3, in frame from base 1. Synthetic TCR analog templates were spiked into each PCR so that absolute template abundance could be estimated from read counts. The immunoSEQ assay used bias-controlled V and J gene primers to amplify TCRbeta CDR3 regions from genomic DNA. Sequencing of rearranged TCRbeta segments was performed at approximately 20X coverage. Per the authors' processing: Clustering was used to correct sequencing errors, and CDR3s were annotated against IMGT to assign V, D and J genes. Out-of-frame and stop-codon sequences were excluded, and only productive TCRbeta rearrangements were used in downstream analyses. Clonality was computed as one minus Shannon entropy normalized by the log of the number of unique productive sequences. Clones differing between time points or between blood and tumor were identified using Fisher's exact test with Benjamini-Hochberg correction, with an adjusted p below 0.01 applied as the threshold. Not all clones reach the TCRdb copy of this immuneACCESS table, which keeps in-frame sequences only. Checked studies attribute under half of the gap to unresolved V genes and leave the rest unexplained. That table gives V, J and clone size, and the DNA gave D and trimming. For this sample there are under 55,000 clones; roughly 84% appear just once. In total, the top ten clones hold 5.8% of the sample.

The sample is drawn from a study of PD-L1 blockade in urothelial cancer (dated by TCRdb to about 2017). About the full investigation: All patients started therapy around 2014 and received atezolizumab 1,200 mg intravenously every 3 weeks. About nine tenths of the roughly 29 patients were identified as males with urothelial cancer of bladder origin, and a prior smoking history was reported by 18 of 29 patients. An ECOG performance status of 0 or 1 was recorded for the patients, and 0 to 3 prior chemotherapy regimens had been received by the patients. Blood samples were analyzed at two time points: 3 weeks after treatment start (second dose) and 6 weeks after treatment start. A median of about 150,000 T cells and 65,000 to 90,000 unique TCRs was obtained from blood samples, and a median clonality of approximately 0.08 was observed. An exploratory multi-omic analysis was conducted of the somatic, immune and clinical correlates of response to PD-L1 blockade with atezolizumab in urothelial cancer. Pretreatment tumor samples and matched peripheral blood, collected serially before and after atezolizumab treatment, underwent TCR sequencing. Durable clinical benefit was defined as a progression-free survival longer than 6 months, and TCR features were additionally tested against progression-free survival and overall survival. In the same patients, whole exome sequencing and RNA sequencing of pretreatment tumors were performed in addition to TCR sequencing. Under 10 patients achieved durable clinical benefit and approximately 20 did not. Pretreatment blood TCR-seq was available for nearly 30 patients, at least one posttreatment blood collection was obtained for around 24 patients, and tumor TCR-seq was available for around 24 patients.

A total of 29 patients with locally advanced or metastatic urothelial carcinoma, treated at Memorial Sloan Kettering on a trial protocol, made up the cohort. Peripheral blood mononuclear cells were collected pretreatment and during treatment, with between 1 and 8 total time points obtained per patient. The Qiagen DNeasy Blood extraction kit was used to purify genomic DNA from total PBMCs and from tumor samples. PBMCs were collected pretreatment and during treatment, and were isolated and stored as previously described. What the work shows at the level of the full study, not this receptor alone: Because the sample size was small (n ≈ 31) and many of the analyses were exploratory, the results are meant to be hypothesis-generating. Among patients with durable benefit, tumor-associated TCR clones showed greater expansion in peripheral blood 3 weeks after treatment started (n ≈ 22, p = 0.022). Improved progression-free and overall survival was associated with having pretreatment peripheral blood TCR clonality below the median.

Sequenced here: PBMCs, sampled around atezolizumab (anti-PD-L1) treatment. The sequence is built from TRBV7-7 and TRBJ2-3; 7 bases in between match TRBD1. The sequence came from a man aged 40-50 years with urothelial cancer. The DNA is as follows: TGTGCTAGCAGCCCCACAGGGGGCACAGATACGCAGTATTTT. Translation gives CASSPTGGTDTQYF.